This paragraph covers one T cell receptor (beta chain) sequence. The sample is drawn from a study of blood T cell repertoires in COVID-19. Study context: Researchers got acute and convalescent COVID-19 samples from the United States, Italy and Spain. Nucleic acid was either cDNA or gDNA, and it came from T cells, B-cell-depleted T cells, or PBMCs.

Between the trimmed V and J ends, which lost 3 bases and 5 bases, there was a span of 6 bases. CDR1 is GTSNPN, CDR2 SVGIG, per germline (reference sequence). The CDR3 has 11 residues. Under the authors' procedure: Quantification of nucleated cells was approximated via reference gene primer amplification. Sequenced by immunoSEQ multiplex PCR; TCRdb stores in-frame clones only, minus some. The DNA was the basis for D and trimming; V, J and clone size are from that table. The sample lists about 200,000 clones, 81% seen once, with 6% to 9.5% in the top ten. The source material was peripheral blood. This TCR was sampled from an elderly woman with acute or convalescent COVID-19. The chain joins TRBV30 to TRBJ2-3; the D is unclear. CDR3 protein: CAWSSGDTQYF. Written as DNA, the CDR3 is TGTGCCTGGAGCTCCGGAGATACGCAGTATTTT. Combining the CDR3 with reference TRBV30 and TRBJ2-3 gives the whole variable domain SQTIHQWPATLVQPVGSPLSLECTVEGTSNPNLYWYRQAAGRGLQLLFYSVGIGQISSEVPQNLSASRPQDRQFILSSKKLLLSDSGFYLCAWSSGDTQYFGPGTRLTVL.